This T cell receptor (beta chain) was sequenced during a study of T-cell reconstitution after alpha-beta-depleted transplantation in children. This clonotype was seen only once. Unique molecular identifiers were built into the TCRbeta library. TCRdb reprocessed the PCR reads with MiXCR, giving one entry per CDR3 protein. The data show a few hundred thousand distinct CDR3 sequences, with approximately 42% seen just once and around a quarter held by the top ten. Germline V gene sequence: CDR1 MNHEY, CDR2 SVGEGT. The V end lost 2 bases, the J end lost 8 bases, and 13 bases lay between the germline ends. The CDR3 extends over 14 amino acids.

V is TRBV6-2 or TRBV6-3 and J is TRBJ2-1; D is ambiguous. This clonotype was obtained from a girl aged 2-10 years with aplastic anemia, due to receive a stem cell transplant. Source: PBMCs, taken before TCRalphabeta/CD19-depleted stem cell transplant. The CDR3 loop is CASSYAVTHYEQFF. The CDR3 region has the DNA TGTGCCAGCAGTTACGCGGTAACCCACTATGAGCAGTTCTTC.